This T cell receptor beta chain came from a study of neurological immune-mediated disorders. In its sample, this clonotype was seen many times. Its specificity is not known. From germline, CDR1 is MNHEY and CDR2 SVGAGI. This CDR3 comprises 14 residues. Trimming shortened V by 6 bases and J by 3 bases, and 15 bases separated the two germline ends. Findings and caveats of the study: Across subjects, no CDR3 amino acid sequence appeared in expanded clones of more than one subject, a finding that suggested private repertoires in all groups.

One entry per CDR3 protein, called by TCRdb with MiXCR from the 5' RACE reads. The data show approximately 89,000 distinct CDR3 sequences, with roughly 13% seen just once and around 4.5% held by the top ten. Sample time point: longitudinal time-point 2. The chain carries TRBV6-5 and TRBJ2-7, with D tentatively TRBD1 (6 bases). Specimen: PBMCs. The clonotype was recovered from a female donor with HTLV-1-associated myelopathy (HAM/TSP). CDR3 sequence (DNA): TGTGCCAGCAGCTACCGCCTCAGGGGCTACGAGCAGTACTTC. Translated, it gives CASSYRLRGYEQYF.